The T cell receptor beta chain under discussion was sequenced for a study of blood T cell repertoires in COVID-19 (dated by TCRdb to the early 2020s). Turning to the overall study: Samples covering the acute and convalescent phases of COVID-19 were provided by collaborators in the United States, Italy and Spain. The prospective study material was composed of cDNA or gDNA derived from T cells, B-cell-depleted T cells, or PBMCs. Where available, HLA class I and class II types were obtained from metadata supplied by the sample provider rather than from assay-based typing. The repertoires were released in a freely available public database intended as a resource for research on the immune response to SARS-CoV-2. Subjects who had been exposed to COVID-19, were actively infected with it, or had recovered from it provided the deeply sampled blood TCRbeta repertoires that made up the dataset. Samples came from the ongoing ImmuneRACE study (first 160 participants) plus 1,254 subjects from 6 global collaborators. Nearly every sample came with metadata listing a de-identified subject ID, COVID-19 status, age in years and sex. Paper-wide results and their limitations: How much clinical and demographic metadata was included differed by source and by participant, and the metadata was provided uncurated.

Participants in the prospective study were aged about 18 to 90 years, lived in about two dozen United States geographic areas, and enrolled through a virtual design. Cohort assignment in the prospective study relied on participant-reported clinical history from a screening survey and a study questionnaire. Mobile phlebotomists in the prospective study collected whole blood, serum and a nasopharyngeal or oropharyngeal swab from every participant. Over a roughly 2-month period, participants in the prospective study had the option of providing additional blood draws and questionnaires. Before DNA extraction, prospective study blood samples were shipped either frozen or at room temperature. TCRbeta CDR3 regions were amplified from genomic DNA by means of the immunoSEQ Assay, a bias-controlled multiplex PCR. Concerning the study's data processing: The number of nucleated cells in each sample was estimated from the amplification of reference gene primers within the assay. Sequence reads were collapsed and filtered to measure the absolute abundance of every unique TCRbeta CDR3 rearrangement. For each sample, productive Simpson clonality was calculated by taking the square root of Simpson's diversity index across productive rearrangements. TCRdb obtained this table from immuneACCESS and retained in-frame rearrangements with V and J assigned. These tables miss some clones; where compared with another copy, unresolved V genes account for less than half of the shortfall, and the remainder is unexplained. That table supplies the V and J calls and clone size; D and trimming were determined from the DNA. In all, the sample holds under 250,000 clones, and around 81% of those were seen once. Together, the top ten hold 4.3% of the sample.

Of note for this clone: Which antigen it targets is not known. Per-base qualities were not stored, and no clone one base away is much larger.

Trimming takes 4 bases from V and 3 bases from J, and the germline ends sit 11 bases apart. The germline V gene gives CDR1 as SGDLS and CDR2 as YYNGEE. The CDR3 sequence holds 13 residues, the cysteine and phenylalanine included. Of all the DNA, just the CDR3 is kept, 39 bases in frame from base 1. The material sequenced was PBMCs or T cells enriched from blood (not recorded which). The chain is encoded by TRBV9 joined to TRBJ2-7; TRBD1 is a possible D gene, resting on 6 matching bases. The source of this sequence is a man aged 30-40 years with acute COVID-19. The DNA sequence reads TGTGCCAGCAGCTCCTTGGACAGCTACGAGCAGTACTTC. It translates to CASSSLDSYEQYF.